This TCR beta chain is drawn from a study of Graves' ophthalmopathy and Graves' hyperthyroidism. This clonotype occurred a few times. Using RNA transcripts, the TCR beta CDR3 regions were amplified. HTBI primers were used in a first-round RT-PCR, which preceded a second-round multiplex PCR. In TCRdb, the multiplex PCR reads were re-called with MiXCR into one record per CDR3 protein. There are approximately 380,000 distinct CDR3 sequences in the sample; 20% to 25% occur only once, and roughly 3% lies in the top ten. In this cohort, patients with other autoimmune diseases, uncontrolled infections, pregnancy or lactation were excluded. Trimming shortened V by 4 bases and J by 4 bases, and 11 bases separated the two germline ends. CDR1 and CDR2 (germline): SGHRS, YFSETQ. CDR3 length: 13 amino acids.

This chain links TRBV5-1 with TRBJ1-1; D not certain. The clonotype comes from a woman between 18 and 30 years old with stable Graves' hyperthyroidism. The sample was peripheral blood. The CDR3 bases are TGCGCCAGCAGCGAGGGCCGCGGCACTGAAGCTTTCTTT. Its protein product is CASSEGRGTEAFF.